The text below deals with one TCR beta chain. Per the study methods: Amplification of reference gene primers was used by the study to estimate nucleated cell counts. Measured with immunoSEQ multiplex PCR; TCRdb has only the in-frame clones, and not every one. From that table come the V and J calls and clone size; the DNA was used to work out D and trimming. The sample consists of under 200,000 clones, approximately 80% of them appearing once. The CDR3 spans 21 residues. Germline V gives CDR1 MNHEY, CDR2 SMNVEV (reference sequence). V lost 7 bases to trimming and J lost 0 bases; unmatched junction nucleotides: 20. This sample was taken from a study of blood T cell repertoires in COVID-19. Which cohort a participant joined came from the clinical history participants gave.

Sequenced material: PBMCs or T cells enriched from blood (not recorded which). The V and J genes are TRBV27 and TRBJ2-6; 8 bases match TRBD1. The TCR comes from an older woman who had recovered from COVID-19. The CDR3 DNA reads TGTGCCAGCACCCCGGATCGACGCCCCGGGACAGGCCTCTCTGGGGCCAACGTCCTGACTTTC. This encodes CASTPDRRPGTGLSGANVLTF. The full variable domain, with the rest looked up from reference TRBV27 and TRBJ2-6, is EAQVTQNPRYLITVTGKKLTVTCSQNMNHEYMSWYRQDPGLGLRQIYYSMNVEVTDKGDVPEGYKVSRKEKRNFPLILESPSPNQTSLYFCASTPDRRPGTGLSGANVLTFGAGSRLTVL.